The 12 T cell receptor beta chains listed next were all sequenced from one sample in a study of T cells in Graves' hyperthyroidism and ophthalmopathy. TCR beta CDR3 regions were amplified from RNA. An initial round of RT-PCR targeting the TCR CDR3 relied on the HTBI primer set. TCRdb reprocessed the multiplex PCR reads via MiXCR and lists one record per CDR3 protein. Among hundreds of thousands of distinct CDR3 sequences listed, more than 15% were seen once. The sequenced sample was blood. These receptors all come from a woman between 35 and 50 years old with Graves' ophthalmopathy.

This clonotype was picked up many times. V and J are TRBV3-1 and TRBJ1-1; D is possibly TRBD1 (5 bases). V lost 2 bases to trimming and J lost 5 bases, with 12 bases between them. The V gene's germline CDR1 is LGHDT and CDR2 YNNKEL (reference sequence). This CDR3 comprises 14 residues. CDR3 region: CASSQSPGGTEAFF. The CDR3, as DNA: TGTGCCAGCAGCCAATCCCCGGGGGGGACTGAAGCTTTCTTT.

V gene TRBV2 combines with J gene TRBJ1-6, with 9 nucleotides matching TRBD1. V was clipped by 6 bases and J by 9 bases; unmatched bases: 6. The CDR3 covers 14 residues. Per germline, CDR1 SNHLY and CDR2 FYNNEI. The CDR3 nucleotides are TGTGCCAGCAGATTGGGACAGGGAGGTTCACCCCTCCACTTT. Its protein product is CASRLGQGGSPLHF.

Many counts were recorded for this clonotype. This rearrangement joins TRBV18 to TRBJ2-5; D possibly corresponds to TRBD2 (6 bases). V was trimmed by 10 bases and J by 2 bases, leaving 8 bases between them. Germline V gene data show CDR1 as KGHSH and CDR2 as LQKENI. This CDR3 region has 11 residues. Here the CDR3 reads CATGGQETQYF. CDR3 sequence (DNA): TGTGCCACCGGAGGGCAAGAGACCCAGTACTTC.

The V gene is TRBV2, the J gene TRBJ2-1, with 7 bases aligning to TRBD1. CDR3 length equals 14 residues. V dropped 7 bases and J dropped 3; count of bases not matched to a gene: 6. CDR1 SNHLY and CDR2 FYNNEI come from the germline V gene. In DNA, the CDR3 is TGTGCCAGCAAAATACAGGGGAGCTACAATGAGCAGTTCTTC. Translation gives CASKIQGSYNEQFF.

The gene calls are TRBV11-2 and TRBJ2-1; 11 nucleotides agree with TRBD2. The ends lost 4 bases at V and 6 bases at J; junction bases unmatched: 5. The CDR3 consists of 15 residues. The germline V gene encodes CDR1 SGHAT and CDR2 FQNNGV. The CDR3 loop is CASSSVAGGPNEQFF. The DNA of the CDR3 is TGTGCCAGCAGCTCAGTAGCGGGAGGGCCCAATGAGCAGTTCTTC.

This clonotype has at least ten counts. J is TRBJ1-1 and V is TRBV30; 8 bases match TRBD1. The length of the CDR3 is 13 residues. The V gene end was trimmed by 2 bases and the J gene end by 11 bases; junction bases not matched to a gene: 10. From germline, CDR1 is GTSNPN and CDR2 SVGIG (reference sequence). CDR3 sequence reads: CAWSHGTGGEAFF. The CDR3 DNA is TGTGCCTGGAGTCACGGGACAGGAGGCGAGGCTTTCTTT.

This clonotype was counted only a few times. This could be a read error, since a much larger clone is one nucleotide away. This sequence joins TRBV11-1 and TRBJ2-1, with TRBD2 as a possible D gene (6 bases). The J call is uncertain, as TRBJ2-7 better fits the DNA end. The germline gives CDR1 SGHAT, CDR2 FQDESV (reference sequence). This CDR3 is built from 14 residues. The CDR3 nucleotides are TGTGCCAGCAGCCTCGGGGCGGGATACAATGAGCAGTACTTC. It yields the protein CASSLGAGYNEQYF.

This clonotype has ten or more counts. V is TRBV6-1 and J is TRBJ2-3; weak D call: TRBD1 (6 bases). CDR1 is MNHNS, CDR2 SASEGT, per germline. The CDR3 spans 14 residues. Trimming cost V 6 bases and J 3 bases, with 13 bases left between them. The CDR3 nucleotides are TGTGCCAGCAGCAGCCTGACAGGAACAGATACGCAGTATTTT. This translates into CASSSLTGTDTQYF.

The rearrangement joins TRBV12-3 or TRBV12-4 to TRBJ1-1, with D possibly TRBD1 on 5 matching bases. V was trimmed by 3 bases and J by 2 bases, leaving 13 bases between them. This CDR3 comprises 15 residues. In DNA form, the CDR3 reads TGTGCCAGCAGTTTTGGTGGGGGTCGCAACACTGAAGCTTTCTTT. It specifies CASSFGGGRNTEAFF.

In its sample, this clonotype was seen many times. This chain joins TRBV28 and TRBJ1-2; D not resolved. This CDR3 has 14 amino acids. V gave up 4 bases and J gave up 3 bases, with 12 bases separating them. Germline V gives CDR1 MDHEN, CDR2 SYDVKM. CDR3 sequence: CASSSGGYDYGYTF. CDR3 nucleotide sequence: TGTGCCAGCAGTTCGGGAGGGTACGACTATGGCTACACCTTC.

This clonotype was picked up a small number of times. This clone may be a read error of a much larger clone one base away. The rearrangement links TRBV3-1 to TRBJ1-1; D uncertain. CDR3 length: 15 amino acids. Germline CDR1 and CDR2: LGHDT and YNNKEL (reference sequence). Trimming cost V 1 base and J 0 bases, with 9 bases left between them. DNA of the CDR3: TGTGCCAGCAGCCAAGCTGGATCAGTGAACACTGAAGCTTTCTTT. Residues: CASSQAGSVNTEAFF. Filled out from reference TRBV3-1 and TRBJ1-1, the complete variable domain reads DTAVSQTPKYLVTQMGNDKSIKCEQNLGHDTMYWYKQDSKKFLKIMFSYNNKELIINETVPNRFSPKSPDKAHLNLHINSLELGDSAVYFCASSQAGSVNTEAFFGQGTRLTVV.

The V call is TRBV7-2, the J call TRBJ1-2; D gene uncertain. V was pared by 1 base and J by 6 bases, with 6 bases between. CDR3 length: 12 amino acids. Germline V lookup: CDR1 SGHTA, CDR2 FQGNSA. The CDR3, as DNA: TGTGCCAGCAGCTTAGTGTTGCATGGCTACACCTTC. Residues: CASSLVLHGYTF. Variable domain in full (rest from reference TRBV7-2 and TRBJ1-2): GAGVSQSPSNKVTEKGKDVELRCDPISGHTALYWYRQSLGQGLEFLIYFQGNSAPDKSGLPSDRFSAERTGGSVSTLTIQRTQQEDSAVYLCASSLVLHGYTFGSGTRLTVV.